This note documents a single T cell receptor (beta chain) sequence. Its target is not known. The time point was: patch test 3, about 24 weeks after DPC sensitization. Sample treatment: therapeutic diphenylcyclopropenone sensitization with weekly scalp DPC. Individual cDNA molecules (in the library) carried attached unique molecular identifiers. Study processing details: Sample TCR counts, which ranged from roughly 23,224 to 750,000, had a median of approximately 94,000. TCRdb processed the RACE reads anew with MiXCR; each CDR3 protein has one entry. What appears here as the V and J calls and clone size reflects TCRdb's work, not the paper's. Among 45,000 to 60,000 distinct CDR3 sequences, 9.5% to 15% were seen once, and the ten largest hold around 2.4%. V was pared by 3 bases and J by 3 bases, with 14 bases of the junction left unmatched. Germline V CDR1 and CDR2: MGHRA, YSYEKL. The CDR3 spans 19 residues.

The sample is drawn from a study of human T cells and chemical hapten exposure. General observations from the study: Controls formed significantly fewer large CDR3 similarity clusters than expanded TCRs did. The number of TCRs over 1 in 1000 frequency stayed unchanged after DPC.

This chain uses TRBV4-1 with TRBJ1-1, with 12 bases identical to TRBD1. Material: whole blood, obtained in connection with sensitization to the hapten diphenylcyclopropenone (DPC). The TCR originated in a man aged 25-40 years with alopecia areata. Some clones in this sample may be carry-over from other donors' samples. DNA of the CDR3: TGCGCCAGCAGCCAGACCGGGACAGGGGGCAATAGTGAGGACACTGAAGCTTTCTTT. Translating it yields CASSQTGTGGNSEDTEAFF.